This T cell receptor beta chain was observed in a study of breast tumors, draining lymph nodes, adjacent tissues. The lymph nodes were axillary draining lymph nodes from breast cancer patients. CDR3 size: 17 residues. The germline V and J ends were trimmed by 5 bases and 4 bases, with 22 bases remaining between them. This clonotype was counted ten times or more. TCRdb re-derived calls from the multiplex PCR reads in MiXCR, one entry per CDR3 protein. The profile shows about 110,000 distinct CDR3 sequences, less than 40% of them singletons. What was sequenced was axillary lymph node tissue. This clonotype originated in a female donor with breast cancer. Some clones in this sample may be carry-over from other donors' samples. The V and J genes are TRBV12-3 or TRBV12-4 and TRBJ2-3, with D perhaps given as TRBD1 or TRBD2 (5 bases each). This CDR3 reads CASSPLGTARPSDTQYF. The CDR3 DNA reads as TGTGCCAGCAGTCCCCTCGGGACGGCTCGGCCCTCAGATACGCAGTATTTT.